One T cell receptor (beta chain) is described in this entry. This clone was seen a handful of times. Its antigen is not yet known. Per-base quality was not reported, and no clone a single base away is much larger than it. The entry originates in a study of Ad26.COV2.S vaccination and SARS-CoV-2 variants (dated by TCRdb to the early 2020s). Background on the whole study: Donors in the vaccine arm were drawn from COV1001, a phase I-IIa trial of Ad26.COV2.S in healthy adults that was multicentre, randomized, double-blind and placebo-controlled. TCRbeta repertoire sequencing was used to assess the specificity and breadth of SARS-CoV-2-reactive T cell receptors after Ad26.COV2.S vaccination. Investigators remained blinded to trial group allocation during experiments and outcome assessment. Trial participants were randomized into five groups of five, in which low-dose or high-dose Ad26.COV2.S was given once or twice, or placebo was given on both occasions. A total of around 32 samples were included in the TCR-sequenced set, comprising around 19 Ad26.COV2.S vaccine recipients, 5 placebo recipients and 8 SARS-CoV-2 convalescent individuals. Ad26.COV2.S was administered intramuscularly at 5 x 10^10 or 1 x 10^11 viral particles, either as a single shot or as two shots given 56 days apart.

Overall study results and their limits: After vaccination, substantial breadth of spike-specific CD8+ and CD4+ T cell responses was reported. Spike-specific TCR breadth was higher in Ad26.COV2.S recipients than in placebo recipients (P = 0.0014). It was noted by the authors that total T cell responses may have been underestimated by the TCR breadth and depth analyses. The study was not powered for comparison of responses between vaccine doses or regimens. Vaccine and placebo recipients had comparable non-spike TCR breadth, which fits with the vaccine containing only spike.

Read against the paper, the sample's treatment or condition label means: about 20 received Ad26.COV2.S at low or high dose, single or two shots; 5 received placebo; per-sample allocation not given. Repertoires of vaccine and placebo recipients were sequenced from samples collected on day 63 after the first injection. In Cohort 1b, about 25 adults aged 18-55 years were enrolled at a single site in Boston, USA, between 29 July and 7 August 2020. Ad26.COV2.S was a replication-incompetent adenovirus type 26 vector expressing a prefusion-stabilized SARS-CoV-2 spike protein from the original Wuhan strain. Per the germline V gene (reference sequence), LNHDA is the CDR1 and SQIVND is the CDR2. V loses 6 bases, J loses 4 bases, and the germline ends lie 16 bases apart. CDR3 length: 15 amino acids, cysteine to phenylalanine. The retained sequence is limited to the CDR3, 45 bases, with the frame set at the first base.

The immunoSEQ Assay was used to sequence TCRbeta CDR3 regions. After extraction, genomic DNA underwent amplification by bias-controlled multiplex PCR, followed by high-throughput sequencing. In the original analysis: To quantify the absolute abundance of every unique TCRbeta CDR3 region, sequences were collapsed and filtered. T cell fraction was estimated by normalizing TCRbeta template counts to usable DNA, with usable DNA measured through amplification of reference genes found in all nucleated cells. Repertoire TCRs were annotated as SARS-CoV-2-specific by exact matching of V gene, CDR3 amino acid sequence and J gene to a known reactive TCR set. The reference SARS-CoV-2 TCR set came from MIRA and was filtered for enrichment in COVID-19-positive ImmuneCODE repertoires, removing public or cross-reactive TCRs. Using the MIRA antigens, annotated TCRs were further analysed by specific ORF or by position within an ORF. Breadth was defined as annotated unique rearrangements over total unique productive rearrangements; depth was the summed frequency of those rearrangements. TCR breadth was compared between groups using two-sided Wilcoxon rank-sum tests. TCRdb took over this immuneACCESS table, retaining in-frame rearrangements with V and J assigned. Such tables are incomplete; in checked studies, under half of the missing clones stem from an unresolved V gene, and the remainder is unexplained. The V and J calls and clone size are taken from that table; D and trimming were inferred from the DNA. This sample lists around 250,000 clones; roughly 85% were detected once. Under 3% of the sample is in the top ten clones.

Source: peripheral blood, taken in a trial of Ad26.COV2.S vaccine versus placebo. The receptor chain draws on TRBV19 and TRBJ1-5; confidence is insufficient to name the D gene. The TCR comes from a person between 18 and 59 years old who received the Ad26.COV2.S COVID-19 vaccine or a placebo. The DNA reads as follows: TGTGCCAGTAGCATTTTGGGCCACCTTAATCAGCCCCAGCATTTT. Its coded protein is CASSILGHLNQPQHF.